Sequencing of this T cell receptor (beta chain) was carried out in a study of blood T cell repertoires in COVID-19. As for the study in general: The samples span acute and convalescent COVID-19 from the United States, Italy and Spain.

Membership in each cohort depended on participant-reported clinical history. Authors' data handling: Amplified reference gene primers provided the basis for estimating nucleated cell counts. This table comes from immunoSEQ multiplex PCR, and its TCRdb copy is limited to in-frame clones, with some not included. V, J and clone size were drawn from that table, and D and trimming were deduced from the DNA. Counted here are 120,000 to 150,000 clones, about four fifths occurring once; the ten biggest clones make up about 5.5%. This CDR3 is built from 12 residues. Germline V gene data show CDR1 as LNHDA and CDR2 as SQIVND (reference sequence). Unmatched junction bases numbered 4, after V lost 6 bases and J lost 9 bases.

The receptor comes from a man in his forties with acute COVID-19. This chain uses TRBV19 with TRBJ2-1; 8 positions match TRBD1. The sample consisted of PBMCs or T cells enriched from blood (not recorded which). CDR3 DNA sequence: TGTGCCAGTAGGGACAGGGCTGGTGAGCAGTTCTTC. Its translation: CASRDRAGEQFF.